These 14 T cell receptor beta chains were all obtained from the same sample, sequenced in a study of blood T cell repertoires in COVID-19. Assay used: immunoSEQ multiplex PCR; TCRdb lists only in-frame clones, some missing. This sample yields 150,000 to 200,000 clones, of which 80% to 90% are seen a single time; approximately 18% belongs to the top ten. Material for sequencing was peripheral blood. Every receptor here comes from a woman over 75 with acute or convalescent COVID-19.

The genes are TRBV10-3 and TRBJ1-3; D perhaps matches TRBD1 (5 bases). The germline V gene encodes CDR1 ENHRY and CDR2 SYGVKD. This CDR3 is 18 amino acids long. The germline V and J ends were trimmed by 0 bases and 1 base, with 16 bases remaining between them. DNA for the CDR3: TGTGCCATCAGTGAGTCGGGTTTTGGGGCGCTTTCTGGAAACACCATATATTTT. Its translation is CAISESGFGALSGNTIYF.

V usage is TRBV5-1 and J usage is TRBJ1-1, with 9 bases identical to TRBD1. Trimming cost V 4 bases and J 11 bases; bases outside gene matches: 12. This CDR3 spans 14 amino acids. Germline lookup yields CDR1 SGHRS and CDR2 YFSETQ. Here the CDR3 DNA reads TGCGCCAGCAGCGTGGACAGGGGAGATGGTGTCGCTTTCTTT. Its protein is CASSVDRGDGVAFF.

CDR3 in amino acids: CASKRRENEQYF. The CDR3 region has the DNA TGCGCCAGCAAGAGGCGGGAGAACGAGCAGTACTTC. V gene TRBV5-1 combines with J gene TRBJ2-7, with TRBD2 matching over 7 bases. Germline CDR1 reads SGHRS; CDR2 reads YFSETQ. The CDR3 has 12 residues. With 6 bases clipped from V and 5 bases from J, the junction kept 5 bases outside the gene matches.

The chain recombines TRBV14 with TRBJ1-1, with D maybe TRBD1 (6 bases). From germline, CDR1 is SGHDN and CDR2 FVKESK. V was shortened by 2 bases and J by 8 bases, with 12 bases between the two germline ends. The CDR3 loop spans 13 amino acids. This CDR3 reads CASSQLVGAEAFF. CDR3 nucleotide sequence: TGTGCCAGCAGCCAACTAGTGGGGGCCGAAGCTTTCTTT.

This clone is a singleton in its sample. CDR3 amino acids: CASSLVQGFGSPLHF. DNA of the CDR3: TGTGCCAGCAGCTTGGTACAGGGATTCGGGTCACCCCTCCACTTT. The V call is TRBV5-6, the J call TRBJ1-6; D is possibly TRBD1 (6 bases). V lost 0 bases, J lost 10 bases, and 14 bases lay in between. The V gene's germline CDR1 is SGHDT and CDR2 YYEEEE. The CDR3 loop spans 15 amino acids.

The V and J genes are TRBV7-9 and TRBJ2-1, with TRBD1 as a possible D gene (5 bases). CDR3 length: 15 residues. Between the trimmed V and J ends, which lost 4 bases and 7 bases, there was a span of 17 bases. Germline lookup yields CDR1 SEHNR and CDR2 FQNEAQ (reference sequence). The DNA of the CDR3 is TGTGCCAGCAGCTCCAGGGTTCATGTAGGGAATGAGCAGTTCTTC. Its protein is CASSSRVHVGNEQFF.

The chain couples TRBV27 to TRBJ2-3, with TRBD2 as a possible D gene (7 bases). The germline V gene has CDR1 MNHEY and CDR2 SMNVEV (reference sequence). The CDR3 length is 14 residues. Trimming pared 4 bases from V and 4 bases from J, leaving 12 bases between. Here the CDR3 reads CASSWGGRADTQYF. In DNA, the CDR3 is TGTGCCAGCAGTTGGGGGGGGCGCGCAGATACGCAGTATTTT.

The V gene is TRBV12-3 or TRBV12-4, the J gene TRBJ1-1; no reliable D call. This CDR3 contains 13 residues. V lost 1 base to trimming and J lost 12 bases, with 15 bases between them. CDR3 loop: CASSLGPESSSFF. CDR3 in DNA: TGTGCCAGCAGTTTAGGCCCGGAGTCTTCGTCTTTCTTT.

This CDR3 reads CASSLGGRSGELFF. The CDR3 bases are TGTGCCAGCAGCTTAGGAGGGCGGTCCGGGGAGCTGTTTTTT. V usage is TRBV5-6 and J usage is TRBJ2-2; D perhaps matches TRBD2 (6 bases). V lost 2 bases to trimming and J lost 6 bases, with 11 bases between them. In germline, CDR1 is SGHDT, CDR2 YYEEEE. This CDR3 region has 14 residues.

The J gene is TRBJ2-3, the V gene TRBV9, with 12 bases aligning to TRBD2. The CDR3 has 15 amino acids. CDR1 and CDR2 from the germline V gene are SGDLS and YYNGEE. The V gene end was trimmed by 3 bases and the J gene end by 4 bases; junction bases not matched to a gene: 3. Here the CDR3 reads CASSGLAGVPDTQYF. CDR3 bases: TGTGCCAGCAGCGGACTAGCGGGAGTCCCAGATACGCAGTATTTT.

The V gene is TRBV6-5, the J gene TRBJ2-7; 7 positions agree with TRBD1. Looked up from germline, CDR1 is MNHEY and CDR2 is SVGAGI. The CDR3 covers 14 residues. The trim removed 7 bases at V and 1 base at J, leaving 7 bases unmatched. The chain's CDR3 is CASNPGQRSYEQYF. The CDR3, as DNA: TGTGCCAGCAACCCGGGACAGAGATCCTACGAGCAGTACTTC.

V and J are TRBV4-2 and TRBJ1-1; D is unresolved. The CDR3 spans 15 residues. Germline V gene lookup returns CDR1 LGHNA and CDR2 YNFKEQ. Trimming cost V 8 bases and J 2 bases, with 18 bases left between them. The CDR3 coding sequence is TGTGCCAGCCGAGAATCCCATGCGGTAAACACTGAAGCTTTCTTT. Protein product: CASRESHAVNTEAFF.

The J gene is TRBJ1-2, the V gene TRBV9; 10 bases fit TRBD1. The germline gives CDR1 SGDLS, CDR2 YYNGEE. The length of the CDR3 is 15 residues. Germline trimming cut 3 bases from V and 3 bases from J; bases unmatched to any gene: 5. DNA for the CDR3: TGTGCCAGCAGCGCTGCCGGGACAGGGGACTATGGCTACACCTTC. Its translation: CASSAAGTGDYGYTF.

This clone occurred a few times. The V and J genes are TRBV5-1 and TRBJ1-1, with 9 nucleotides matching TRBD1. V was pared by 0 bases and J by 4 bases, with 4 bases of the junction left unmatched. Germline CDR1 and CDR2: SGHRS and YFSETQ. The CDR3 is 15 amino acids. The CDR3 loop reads CASSLAQTGGTEAFF. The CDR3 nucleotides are TGCGCCAGCAGCTTGGCCCAGACAGGGGGCACTGAAGCTTTCTTT.